This T cell receptor (beta chain) emerged from a study of chemoradiotherapy in HPV16-positive cancers. Findings of the study overall: Only a couple of HPV16-positive patients supplied the functional HPV-specificity definition. Non-HPV-specific T cells did not expand in tumors during treatment, whereas candidate HPV-specific clones and E7-related motifs did. HPV-responsive T-cell expansion during chemoradiotherapy was linked to improved recurrence-free survival in HPV16-positive patients.

The CDR3 length is 15 residues. Trimming pared 6 bases from V and 0 bases from J, leaving 12 bases between. Germline loops: CDR1 MNHEY, CDR2 SVGAGI. Over chemoradiotherapy, repertoires were sampled more than once. As for this clone: Antigen specificity is unknown.

This table comes from immunoSEQ multiplex PCR, and its TCRdb copy is limited to in-frame clones, with some not included. The data show roughly 34,000 clones, about 85% seen once. The rearrangement uses TRBV6-5 and TRBJ1-5, with a possible D match to TRBD1 (5 bases). The sequence derives from a human donor with HPV-associated anogenital cancer. Source: blood, taken from a patient who underwent chemoradiotherapy. CDR3: CASRSPGGSNQPQHF. CDR3 coding DNA: TGTGCCAGCAGATCCCCCGGGGGTAGCAATCAGCCCCAGCATTTT.